This T cell receptor beta chain was found in a study of T cells in Graves' hyperthyroidism and ophthalmopathy. Overall study context: Once the initial diagnosis was made, peripheral blood was obtained before any treatment.

PBMCs were collected from an approximately 9.3 ml volume of fresh peripheral blood. This clonotype was seen a few times. What it recognizes is unknown. Study-level results: Expanded thyroid clonotypes (above 0.001) were mostly also found in blood. It was a median around 6 months before onset that the model predicted ophthalmopathy.

Amplified regions were TCR beta CDR3 sequences from RNA transcripts. First-round RT-PCR targeting the TCR CDR3 was performed with the HTBI primer set. TCRdb reprocessed the multiplex PCR reads via MiXCR and lists one record per CDR3 protein. The sample lists roughly 650,000 distinct CDR3 sequences, approximately 15% seen once, with 2.5% to 4% in the top ten. This CDR3 is built from 15 residues. The V gene's germline CDR1 is MNHNS and CDR2 SASEGT. With 2 bases clipped from V and 2 bases from J, the junction kept 4 bases outside the gene matches. This rearrangement joins TRBV6-1 to TRBJ2-3; TRBD1 matches 7 bases. What was sequenced was blood. This TCR came from a woman aged 35 to 49 with Graves' ophthalmopathy. This CDR3 reads CASSEQGESTDTQYF. In DNA, the CDR3 is TGTGCCAGCAGTGAACAGGGGGAATCCACAGATACGCAGTATTTT.